These T cell receptor beta chains were read from a single sample in a study of blood T cell repertoires in COVID-19. Generated by immunoSEQ multiplex PCR, the TCRdb table keeps only in-frame clones and is missing some. Of hundreds of thousands of clones detected, roughly 80% appear once; the ten largest clones hold 8.9%. Sequencing was performed on peripheral blood. These receptors came from a man at least 80 years old with acute or convalescent COVID-19. Both conserved end residues are part of each CDR3. Each record gives: clone size, V gene, D gene, J gene, CDR3 DNA, CDR3 protein. A D gene is named only where the DNA matches it firmly. A clone size is listed for some rows: how often the clone was seen (once, few, many), or a class if it is expanded.

size: few
V: TRBV19
D: TRBD2
J: TRBJ2-7
DNA: TGTGCCAGTAGTACAGGGACTAGCGGGAGGGCCTACGAGCAGTACTTC
CDR3: CASSTGTSGRAYEQYF

size: NA
V: TRBV5-1
D: TRBD1
J: TRBJ1-6
DNA: TGCGCCAGCAGCACGGACAGGGGCTCCTATAATTCACCCCTCCACTTT
CDR3: CASSTDRGSYNSPLHF

size: NA
V: TRBV6-5
D: NA
J: TRBJ1-1
DNA: TGTGCCAGCAGTTACTCAGGGGCGAACACTGAAGCTTTCTTT
CDR3: CASSYSGANTEAFF

size: NA
V: TRBV19
D: NA
J: TRBJ2-5
DNA: TGTGCCAGTAAAAGAACGGCGGGTGTACAAGAGACCCAGTACTTC
CDR3: CASKRTAGVQETQYF

size: NA
V: TRBV6-2/TRBV6-3
D: TRBD1
J: TRBJ1-1
DNA: TGTGCCAGCAGTTACCGACAGGGACAGGGGAATTCCAACACTGAAGCTTTCTTT
CDR3: CASSYRQGQGNSNTEAFF

size: NA
V: TRBV11-3
D: TRBD2
J: TRBJ2-3
DNA: TGTGCCAGCAGCTTAGGTTGGGAAGCGGGGCCCGGCACGCAGTATTTT
CDR3: CASSLGWEAGPGTQYF

size: once
V: TRBV18
D: TRBD1
J: TRBJ2-3
DNA: TGTGCCAGCTCCCGGGACAGGCAAGATACGCAGTATTTT
CDR3: CASSRDRQDTQYF

size: NA
V: TRBV20-1
D: NA
J: TRBJ1-5
DNA: TGCAGTGCTAGTCCACAGCCAGGGCAGCCCCAGCATTTT
CDR3: CSASPQPGQPQHF

size: NA
V: TRBV6-5
D: TRBD2
J: TRBJ2-7
DNA: TGTGCCAGCACTCGCTCGGCGGGGGATGCCTACGAGCAGTACTTC
CDR3: CASTRSAGDAYEQYF

size: NA
V: TRBV11-3
D: TRBD1
J: TRBJ2-2
DNA: TGTGCCAGCTCAGCGACGGGGACAGGGTGGGCCGGGGAGCTGTTTTTT
CDR3: CASSATGTGWAGELFF

size: NA
V: TRBV27
D: NA
J: TRBJ2-5
DNA: TGTGCCAGCAGTCCGGGGACTTTACTCACAGGTCTGCAAGAGACCCAGTACTTC
CDR3: CASSPGTLLTGLQETQYF

size: NA
V: TRBV5-1
D: NA
J: TRBJ1-5
DNA: TGCGCCAGCAGCTTGACAGGGACCAATCAGCCCCAGCATTTT
CDR3: CASSLTGTNQPQHF

size: NA
V: TRBV18
D: TRBD1
J: TRBJ1-5
DNA: TGTGCCAGCTCCCCGGACAGGGACAATCAGCCCCAGCATTTT
CDR3: CASSPDRDNQPQHF

size: NA
V: TRBV7-2
D: NA
J: TRBJ2-2
DNA: TGTGCCAGCAGCTTAAAAAGGGGAGGTGCCGGGGAGCTGTTTTTT
CDR3: CASSLKRGGAGELFF

size: NA
V: TRBV29-1
D: NA
J: TRBJ2-3
DNA: TGCAGCGTTGAAGATCACAGAAAAGCAGATACGCAGTATTTT
CDR3: CSVEDHRKADTQYF

size: few
V: TRBV6-5
D: TRBD1
J: TRBJ2-2
DNA: TGTGCCAGCAGTTTGGACAGGAGGAACACCGGGGAGCTGTTTTTT
CDR3: CASSLDRRNTGELFF

size: NA
V: TRBV30
D: TRBD1
J: TRBJ1-2
DNA: TGTGCCTGGAGTGGCCGGGACAGGGCTAACTATGGCTACACCTTC
CDR3: CAWSGRDRANYGYTF

size: NA
V: TRBV7-6
D: NA
J: TRBJ2-7
DNA: TGTGCCAGCAGCCCAGGGCCCCGATCCTACGAGCAGTACTTC
CDR3: CASSPGPRSYEQYF

size: NA
V: TRBV6-6
D: TRBD1
J: TRBJ1-5
DNA: TGTGCCAGCAGTATGGGACAGGGGGGAAGGCCCCAGCATTTT
CDR3: CASSMGQGGRPQHF

size: NA
V: TRBV19
D: NA
J: TRBJ2-1
DNA: TGTGCCAGTAAACCCCCTAGTCAACCAAAGCAGTTCTTC
CDR3: CASKPPSQPKQFF

size: NA
V: TRBV7-9
D: NA
J: TRBJ2-7
DNA: TGTGCCAGCAGCTTAGGAGGTCAGTGGCGGGAGCAGTACTTC
CDR3: CASSLGGQWREQYF

size: NA
V: TRBV2
D: TRBD1
J: TRBJ1-1
DNA: TGTGCCAGCAGTGCTCAGGGGGGGAACACTGAAGCTTTCTTT
CDR3: CASSAQGGNTEAFF

size: NA
V: TRBV30
D: TRBD1
J: TRBJ1-2
DNA: TGTGCCTGGACCCTTTCAGGGGGTGGCCTCTATGGCTACACCTTC
CDR3: CAWTLSGGGLYGYTF

size: NA
V: TRBV19
D: TRBD1
J: TRBJ2-7
DNA: TGTGCCAGTAGTATAAACTCTCGGGGGACAGGAACCTCCTACGAGCAGTACTTC
CDR3: CASSINSRGTGTSYEQYF

size: NA
V: TRBV18
D: TRBD1
J: TRBJ2-7
DNA: TGTGCCAGCTCACCGGACAGGCTCGCCTACGAGCAGTACTTC
CDR3: CASSPDRLAYEQYF

size: NA
V: TRBV12-3/TRBV12-4
D: NA
J: TRBJ1-2
DNA: TGTGCCAGCAGTTTTGGGAGAAGCGGCTACACCTTC
CDR3: CASSFGRSGYTF